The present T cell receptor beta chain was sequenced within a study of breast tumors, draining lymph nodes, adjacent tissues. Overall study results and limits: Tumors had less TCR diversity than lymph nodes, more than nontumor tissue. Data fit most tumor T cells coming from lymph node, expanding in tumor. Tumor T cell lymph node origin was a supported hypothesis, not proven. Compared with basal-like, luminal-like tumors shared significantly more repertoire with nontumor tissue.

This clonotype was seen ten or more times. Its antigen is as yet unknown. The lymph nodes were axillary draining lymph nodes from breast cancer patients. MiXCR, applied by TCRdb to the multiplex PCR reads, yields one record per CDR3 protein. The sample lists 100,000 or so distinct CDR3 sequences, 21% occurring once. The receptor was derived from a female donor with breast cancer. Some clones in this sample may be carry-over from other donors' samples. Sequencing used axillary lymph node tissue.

CDR3 region: CASSTTSYNEQFF. The CDR3 DNA sequence: TGTGCCAGTAGTACGACTAGCTACAATGAGCAGTTCTTC. This rearrangement joins TRBV19 to TRBJ2-1; perhaps TRBD2 as D (6 bases). The V gene's germline CDR1 is LNHDA and CDR2 SQIVND (reference sequence). Trimming removed 4 bases from V and 3 bases from J, with 7 bases in between. This CDR3 has 13 residues.